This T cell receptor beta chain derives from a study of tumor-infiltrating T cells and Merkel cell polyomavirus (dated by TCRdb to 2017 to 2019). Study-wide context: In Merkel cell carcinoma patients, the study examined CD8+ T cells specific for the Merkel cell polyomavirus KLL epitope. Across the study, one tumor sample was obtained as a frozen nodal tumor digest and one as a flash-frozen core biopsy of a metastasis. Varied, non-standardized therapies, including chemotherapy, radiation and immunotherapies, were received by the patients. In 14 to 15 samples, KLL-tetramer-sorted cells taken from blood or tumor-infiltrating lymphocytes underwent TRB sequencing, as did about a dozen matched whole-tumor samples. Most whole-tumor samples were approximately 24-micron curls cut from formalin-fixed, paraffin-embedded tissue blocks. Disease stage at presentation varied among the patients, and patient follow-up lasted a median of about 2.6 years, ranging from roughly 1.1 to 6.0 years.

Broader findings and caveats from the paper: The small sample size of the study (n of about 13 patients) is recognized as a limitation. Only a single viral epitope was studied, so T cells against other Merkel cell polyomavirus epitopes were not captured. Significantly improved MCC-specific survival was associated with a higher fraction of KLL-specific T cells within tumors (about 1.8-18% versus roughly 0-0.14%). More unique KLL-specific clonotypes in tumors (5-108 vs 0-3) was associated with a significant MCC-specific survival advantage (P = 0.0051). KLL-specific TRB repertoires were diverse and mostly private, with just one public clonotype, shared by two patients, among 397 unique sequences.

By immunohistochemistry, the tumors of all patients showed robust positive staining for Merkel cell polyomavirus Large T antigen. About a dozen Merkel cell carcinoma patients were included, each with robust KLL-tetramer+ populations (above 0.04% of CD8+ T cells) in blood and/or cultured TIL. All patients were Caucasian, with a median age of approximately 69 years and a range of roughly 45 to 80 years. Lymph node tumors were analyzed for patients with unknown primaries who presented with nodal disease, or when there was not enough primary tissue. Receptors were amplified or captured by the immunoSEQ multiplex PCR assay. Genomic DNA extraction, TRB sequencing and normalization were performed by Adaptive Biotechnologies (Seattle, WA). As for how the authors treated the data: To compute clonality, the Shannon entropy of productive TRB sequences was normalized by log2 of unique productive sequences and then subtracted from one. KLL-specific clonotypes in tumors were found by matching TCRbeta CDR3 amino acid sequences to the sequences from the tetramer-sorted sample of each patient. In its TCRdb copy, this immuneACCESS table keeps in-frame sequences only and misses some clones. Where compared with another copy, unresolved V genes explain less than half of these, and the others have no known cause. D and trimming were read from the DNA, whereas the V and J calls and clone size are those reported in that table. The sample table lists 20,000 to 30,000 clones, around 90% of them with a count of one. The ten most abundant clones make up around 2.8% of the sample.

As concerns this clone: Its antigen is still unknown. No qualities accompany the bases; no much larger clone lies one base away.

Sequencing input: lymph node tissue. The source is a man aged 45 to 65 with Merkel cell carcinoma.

The bases are TGCAGTGCATTCCGGGGAGATACGCAGTATTTT. It is translated as CSAFRGDTQYF. The rearranged chain carries TRBV29-1 and TRBJ2-3; the D gene is perhaps TRBD2, from 5 matching bases. From cysteine to phenylalanine, the CDR3 is 11 amino acids long. The DNA shown is the 33-base CDR3, in frame from base 1. The germline V gene yields SQVTM for CDR1 and ANQGSEA for CDR2.